These 23 T cell receptor beta chains originate from one sample sequenced in a study of Graves' ophthalmopathy and Graves' hyperthyroidism. CDR3 regions of TCR beta were amplified from RNA transcripts. HTBI primers primed a first-round RT-PCR, and a second-round multiplex PCR followed. TCRdb ran MiXCR on the multiplex PCR reads and lists one entry per CDR3 protein. Of about 1.1 million distinct CDR3 sequences in the sample, 36% were seen once. The sample comprised peripheral blood or thyroid tissue (not recorded which). These receptors originate from an adult man with Graves' hyperthyroidism.

On this clonotype: This could be a read error, since a much larger clone is one nucleotide away. The V gene is TRBV5-6, the J gene TRBJ1-2, with a weak D call TRBD1 (5 bases). CDR1 is SGHDT and CDR2 is YYEEEE in the germline V gene. This CDR3 is 15 amino acids long. This chain's CDR3 is CASSFEGRLSYGHTF. The CDR3 DNA reads TGTGCCAGCAGCTTCGAGGGACGGCTTTCCTATGGCCACACCTTC.

This clonotype was observed at least ten times. This rearrangement joins TRBV7-9 to TRBJ2-6; D not resolved. Trimming pared 6 bases from V and 0 bases from J, leaving 9 bases between. The CDR3 covers 15 residues. In germline, CDR1 is SEHNR, CDR2 FQNEAQ (reference sequence). The CDR3 DNA follows: TGTGCCAGCAGATCAGAATTCTCTGGGGCCAACGTCCTGACTTTC. It encodes CASRSEFSGANVLTF.

This clonotype was counted between two and nine times. This chain joins TRBV7-2 and TRBJ1-4, with TRBD1 as a possible D gene (5 bases). CDR3 length equals 14 residues. V lost 1 base and J 7 bases, leaving 10 bases between the germline ends. CDR1 is SGHTA, CDR2 FQGNSA, per germline. CDR3 residues: CASSLGGVGEKLFF. In nucleotides, the CDR3 is TGTGCCAGCAGCTTAGGGGGGGTTGGTGAAAAACTGTTTTTT.

Comment on this clonotype: Likely a read error: the CDR3 ends without its conserved phenylalanine or tryptophan. This rearrangement joins TRBV7-9 to TRBJ2-6, with D unclear. Germline V gives CDR1 SEHNR, CDR2 FQNEAQ (reference sequence). The germline V and J ends were trimmed by 5 bases and 15 bases, with 2 bases remaining between them. The CDR3 length is 8 residues. The CDR3 DNA sequence: TGTGCCAGCAGCCCCCTGACTAGC. This translates into CASSPLTS.

The chain links TRBV29-1 to TRBJ2-5; no firm D call. CDR1 is SQVTM and CDR2 is ANQGSEA in the germline V gene. This CDR3 spans 12 amino acids. Trimming cost V 4 bases and J 1 base, with 7 bases left between them. The CDR3 nucleotides read TGCAGCGTTGCGACGGCCCAAGAGACCCAGTACTTC. Translation gives CSVATAQETQYF.

Concerning this clonotype: A much larger clonotype is one base distant, so this may be a read error. The chain is built from TRBV7-2 and TRBJ2-5, with D possibly TRBD2 on 5 matching bases. The CDR3 consists of 15 residues. Germline lookup yields CDR1 SGHTA and CDR2 FQGNSA. V was cut by 4 bases and J by 5 bases, with 17 bases left in between. The CDR3 protein is CASSSESTRGETQYF. The DNA of the CDR3 is TGTGCCAGCAGCTCAGAGAGCACCCGAGGGGAGACCCAGTACTTC.

This clonotype was recorded a few times. This rearrangement joins TRBV27 to TRBJ2-7, with 7 nucleotides matching TRBD2. Germline V gene lookup returns CDR1 MNHEY and CDR2 SMNVEV (reference sequence). This CDR3 has 14 residues. V shed 1 base and J 4 bases; nucleotides not matched to a gene: 4. CDR3: CASSLWFGRYEQYF. The CDR3 region has the DNA TGTGCCAGCAGTTTATGGTTCGGGAGGTACGAGCAGTACTTC.

The chain has TRBV12-3 or TRBV12-4 and TRBJ1-5, with D unresolved. V gave up 3 bases and J gave up 4 bases, with 13 bases separating them. CDR3 size: 15 residues. CDR3 DNA sequence: TGTGCCAGCAGTTTGAAGGGAGGGATTAATCAGCCCCAGCATTTT. Its protein is CASSLKGGINQPQHF.

Comments on this clonotype: Mismatch with germline at one junction end may stem from a read error. The rearrangement uses TRBV6-1 and TRBJ1-1; D might be TRBD1 (5 bases). The CDR3 sequence is 14 residues long. Germline loops: CDR1 MNHNS, CDR2 SASEGT. CDR3 nucleotides: TGCGCCAGCAGTGAAGCGCACGGTAGCACAGGACCTTTCTTT. This gives the protein CASSEAHGSTGPFF.

The V gene is TRBV20-1, the J gene TRBJ2-1; 9 bases match TRBD1. Per germline, CDR1 DFQATT and CDR2 SNEGSKA (reference sequence). The J segment lost 3 bases and the V segment lost 6 bases, leaving 6 bases of the junction unmatched. The CDR3 spans 14 residues. CDR3 bases: TGCAGTGCAAGGGGACAGGGATTCTACAATGAGCAGTTCTTC. It is translated as CSARGQGFYNEQFF.

The chain joins TRBV20-1 to TRBJ2-5; 7 bases map to TRBD1. J was trimmed by 5 bases and V by 4 bases; bases with no gene match: 19. CDR3 size: 17 residues. Looked up from germline, CDR1 is DFQATT and CDR2 is SNEGSKA (reference sequence). In DNA form, the CDR3 reads TGCAGTGCTACGAAACGCCGGGACAGAAGTTCCTGGGAGACCCAGTACTTC. Amino acids: CSATKRRDRSSWETQYF.

This clonotype was seen a few times. The chain is built from TRBV20-1 and TRBJ2-2, with TRBD2 matching 13 bases. The CDR3 totals 14 residues. The V gene's germline CDR1 is DFQATT and CDR2 SNEGSKA (reference sequence). Losses at the gene ends were 6 bases for V and 8 bases for J; bases not matched to a gene: 6. The CDR3 nucleotides are TGCAGTGCAAAAGGACTAGCGGGAGCTGGGGAGCTGTTTTTT. Translating it yields CSAKGLAGAGELFF.

This chain's CDR3 is CASSEVKGFFYGYTF. The CDR3 DNA follows: TGTGCCAGCAGTGAGGTTAAGGGGTTCTTCTATGGCTACACCTTC. The chain uses TRBV25-1 and TRBJ1-2, with D possibly being TRBD1 (5 bases). The V gene's germline CDR1 is MGHDK and CDR2 SYGVNS. V was trimmed by 3 bases and J by 4 bases, leaving 15 bases between them. This CDR3 is built from 15 residues.

This clonotype was recorded many times. The chain uses TRBV2 and TRBJ2-5; 9 nucleotides agree with TRBD2. Germline V gene lookup returns CDR1 SNHLY and CDR2 FYNNEI. J lost 1 base, V lost 5 bases, and 8 bases had no gene match. The length of the CDR3 is 16 residues. CDR3 coding DNA: TGTGCCAGCAGTCGGAGACTAGCGGATATCCAAGAGACCCAGTACTTC. Protein sequence: CASSRRLADIQETQYF.

This clonotype was seen repeatedly, ten times or more. This chain joins TRBV7-2 and TRBJ2-6; D ambiguous. The CDR3 has 16 residues. V shed 5 bases and J shed 0 bases, with 11 bases lying between them. The germline CDR1 and CDR2 sequences are SGHTA and FQGNSA. The CDR3 here is CASSPHKDSGANVLTF. The CDR3 bases are TGTGCCAGCAGCCCCCACAAAGACTCTGGGGCCAACGTCCTGACTTTC.

The chain couples TRBV20-1 to TRBJ1-1, with 9 bases that match TRBD1. The junction had 5 bases not matched to a gene; V was cut back by 6 bases and J by 0 bases. The CDR3 loop spans 14 amino acids. CDR1 is DFQATT and CDR2 is SNEGSKA in the germline V gene (reference sequence). The CDR3 nucleotides are TGCAGTGCGACAGGGGGGGACATGAACACTGAAGCTTTCTTT. Translation gives CSATGGDMNTEAFF.

This clonotype came up many times. The rearrangement joins TRBV7-2 to TRBJ1-5; no reliable D call. V was shortened by 1 base and J by 4 bases, with 11 bases between the two germline ends. The CDR3 has 15 residues. Germline assignment: CDR1 SGHTA and CDR2 FQGNSA. The CDR3 protein is CASSLGAANNQPQHF. The DNA for the CDR3 is TGTGCCAGCAGCTTAGGGGCAGCAAATAATCAGCCCCAGCATTTT.

This clonotype showed up just a few times. The V gene is TRBV9, the J gene TRBJ1-4; D unclear. Germline V gives CDR1 SGDLS, CDR2 YYNGEE. With 0 bases removed from V and 0 bases from J, the gap between germline ends came to 9 bases. The CDR3 has 16 amino acids. The CDR3 loop is CASSVAGFATNEKLFF. CDR3 DNA sequence: TGTGCCAGCAGCGTAGCTGGGTTTGCAACTAATGAAAAACTGTTTTTT.

Points on this clonotype: A much larger clone sits a single nucleotide away, making a read error possible. The chain carries TRBV5-1 and TRBJ1-4, with 7 bases identical to TRBD1. This CDR3 region has 13 residues. CDR1 and CDR2 from the germline V gene are SGHRS and YFSETQ. The V segment lost 4 bases and the J segment 7 bases; nucleotides outside the gene matches: 4. The chain's CDR3 is CASSMTGSEKLFF. Here the CDR3 DNA reads TGCGCCAGCAGCATGACAGGGAGTGAAAAACTGTTTTTT.

This clonotype was seen many times. The chain employs TRBV7-9 and TRBJ2-7; D remains ambiguous. This CDR3 spans 12 amino acids. Trimming removed 7 bases at V and 4 bases at J, with 11 bases between. CDR1 is SEHNR and CDR2 is FQNEAQ in the germline V gene (reference sequence). CDR3 coding DNA: TGTGCCAGCACCTCAGCCACATACGAGCAGTACTTC. This translates into CASTSATYEQYF.

This chain connects TRBV20-1 to TRBJ1-5; weak D call: TRBD1 (5 bases). Per germline, CDR1 DFQATT and CDR2 SNEGSKA (reference sequence). The CDR3 is made up of 13 amino acids. The ends were cut back, 7 bases at V and 4 bases at J, with 14 bases in the middle. The CDR3 nucleotides are TGCAGTGACTGGGACTCTCTGAATCAGCCCCAGCATTTT. Translated, it gives CSDWDSLNQPQHF.

The chain couples TRBV7-2 to TRBJ2-5; TRBD2 matches at 7 bases. The CDR3 length is 16 residues. J was trimmed by 2 bases and V by 5 bases; bases with no gene match: 11. The germline CDR1 and CDR2 sequences are SGHTA and FQGNSA. The CDR3 nucleotides read TGTGCCAGCAGCCCAGGGTGGGGGGGGATTCAAGAGACCCAGTACTTC. It yields the protein CASSPGWGGIQETQYF. The full variable domain, rest sourced from reference TRBV7-2 and TRBJ2-5, is GAGVSQSPSNKVTEKGKDVELRCDPISGHTALYWYRQSLGQGLEFLIYFQGNSAPDKSGLPSDRFSAERTGGSVSTLTIQRTQQEDSAVYLCASSPGWGGIQETQYFGPGTRLLVL.

This clonotype appeared many times. The rearrangement uses TRBV20-1 and TRBJ2-7; possible D gene TRBD2, 6 bases. The germline CDR1 and CDR2 sequences are DFQATT and SNEGSKA (reference sequence). The CDR3 is made up of 12 amino acids. V shed 5 bases and J shed 3 bases, with 11 bases lying between them. The CDR3 sequence: CSAWDLSYEQYF. The DNA for the CDR3 is TGCAGTGCTTGGGACTTGAGCTACGAGCAGTACTTC.